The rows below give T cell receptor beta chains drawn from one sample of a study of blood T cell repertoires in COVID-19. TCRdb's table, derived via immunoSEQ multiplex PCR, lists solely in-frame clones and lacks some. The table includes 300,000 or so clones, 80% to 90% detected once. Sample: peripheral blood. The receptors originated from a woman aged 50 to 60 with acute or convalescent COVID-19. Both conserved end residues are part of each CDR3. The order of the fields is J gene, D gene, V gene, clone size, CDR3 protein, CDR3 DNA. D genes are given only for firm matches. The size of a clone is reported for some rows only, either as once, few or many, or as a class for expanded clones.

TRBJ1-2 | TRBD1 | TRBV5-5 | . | CASSLVRTGIDGYTF | TGTGCCAGCAGCTTGGTGAGGACAGGGATCGATGGCTACACCTTC
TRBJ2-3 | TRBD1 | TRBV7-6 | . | CASSWTGGFADTQYF | TGTGCCAGCAGCTGGACAGGGGGTTTCGCAGATACGCAGTATTTT
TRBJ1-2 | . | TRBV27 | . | CASSQRRENYTF | TGTGCCAGCAGTCAACGCAGGGAAAACTACACCTTC
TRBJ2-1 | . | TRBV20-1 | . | CSAFQGYEQFF | TGCAGTGCGTTTCAGGGCTATGAGCAGTTCTTC
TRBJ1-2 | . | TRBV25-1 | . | CASRDTPNYGYTF | TGTGCCAGCCGGGACACTCCTAACTATGGCTACACCTTC
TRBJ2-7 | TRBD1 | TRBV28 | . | CASTDRAGGEQYF | TGTGCCAGCACCGACAGGGCAGGAGGCGAGCAGTACTTC
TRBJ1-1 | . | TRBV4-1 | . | CASSQILKQPRWAFF | TGCGCCAGCAGCCAGATTCTCAAACAGCCCCGGTGGGCTTTCTTT
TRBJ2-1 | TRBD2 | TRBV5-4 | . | CASSFTGLVTNEQFF | TGTGCCAGCAGCTTCACGGGACTAGTCACGAATGAGCAGTTCTTC
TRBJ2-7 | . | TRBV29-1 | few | CSVEEHVQSRGSYEQYF | TGCAGCGTTGAAGAACACGTGCAGTCTAGGGGCTCCTACGAGCAGTACTTC
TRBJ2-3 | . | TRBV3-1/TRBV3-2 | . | CASSQSCGALNTQYF | TGTGCCAGCAGCCAGAGCTGCGGGGCCCTAAATACGCAGTATTTT
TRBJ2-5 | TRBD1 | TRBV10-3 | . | CAISEDRDGTQYF | TGTGCCATCAGTGAGGACAGGGATGGGACCCAGTACTTC
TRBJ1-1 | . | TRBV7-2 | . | CASSLVRSTTEAFF | TGTGCCAGCAGCTTAGTAAGGAGTACCACTGAAGCTTTCTTT
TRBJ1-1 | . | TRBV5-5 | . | CASSSRQGRDTEAFF | TGTGCCAGCAGTTCCCGGCAGGGGCGGGACACTGAAGCTTTCTTT
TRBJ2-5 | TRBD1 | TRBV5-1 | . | CASSLALGQGAETQYF | TGCGCCAGCAGCTTGGCATTGGGACAGGGCGCCGAGACCCAGTACTTC
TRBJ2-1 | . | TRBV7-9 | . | CASRAGASVDEQFF | TGTGCCAGCAGGGCAGGGGCCTCCGTGGATGAGCAGTTCTTC
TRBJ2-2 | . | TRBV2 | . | CASIQGYTGELFF | TGTGCCAGCATCCAGGGATACACCGGGGAGCTGTTTTTT
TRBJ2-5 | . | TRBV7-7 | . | CASSFQAGLQETQYF | TGTGCCAGCAGCTTCCAGGCAGGATTACAAGAGACCCAGTACTTC
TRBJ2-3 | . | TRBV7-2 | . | CASSLGGEYATQYF | TGTGCCAGCAGCTTAGGGGGGGAGTATGCCACGCAGTATTTT
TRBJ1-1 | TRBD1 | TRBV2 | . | CASSMTGLNTEAFF | TGTGCCAGCAGTATGACAGGGTTGAACACTGAAGCTTTCTTT
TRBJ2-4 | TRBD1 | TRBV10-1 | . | CASSGQGQNIQYF | TGCGCCAGCAGCGGACAGGGGCAAAACATTCAGTACTTC
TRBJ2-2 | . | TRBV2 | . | CASSDSPGTNTGELFF | TGTGCCAGCAGTGATTCCCCGGGAACGAACACCGGGGAGCTGTTTTTT
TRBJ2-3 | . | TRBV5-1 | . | CASSLAISSTDTQYF | TGCGCCAGCAGCTTGGCCATAAGCAGCACAGATACGCAGTATTTT
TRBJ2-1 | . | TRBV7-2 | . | CATRQRASVYNEQFF | TGTGCCACCCGCCAAAGGGCTAGCGTTTACAATGAGCAGTTCTTC
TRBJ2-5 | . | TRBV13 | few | CASSLEGRRRFGTQYF | TGTGCCAGCAGCTTAGAGGGGCGAAGAAGGTTTGGGACCCAGTACTTC
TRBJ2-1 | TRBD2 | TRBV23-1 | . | CASSQRASGSNEQFF | TGCGCCAGCAGTCAAAGGGCTAGCGGGAGCAATGAGCAGTTCTTC
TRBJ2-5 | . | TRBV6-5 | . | CASSYVTGGETQYF | TGTGCCAGCAGTTACGTGACGGGGGGCGAGACCCAGTACTTC
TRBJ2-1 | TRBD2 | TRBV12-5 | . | CASGPTSGGIHEQFF | TGTGCTAGTGGACCTACTAGCGGGGGGATCCATGAGCAGTTCTTC
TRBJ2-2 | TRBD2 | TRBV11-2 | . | CASSLKRLAGSFTGELFF | TGTGCCAGCAGCTTAAAAAGACTAGCGGGTTCATTCACCGGGGAGCTGTTTTTT
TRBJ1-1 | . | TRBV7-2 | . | CASSLSREDTEAFF | TGTGCCAGCAGCTTATCGAGGGAGGACACTGAAGCTTTCTTT
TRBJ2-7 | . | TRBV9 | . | CASSSRTGSYEQYF | TGTGCCAGCAGCAGCCGGACGGGATCCTACGAGCAGTACTTC
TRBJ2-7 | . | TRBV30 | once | CAWSGARGSSSYEQYF | TGTGCCTGGAGTGGCGCCAGGGGTTCCAGCTCCTACGAGCAGTACTTC
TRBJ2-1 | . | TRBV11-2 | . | CASSLGGPLYNEQFF | TGTGCCAGCAGCTTAGGCGGCCCTCTCTACAATGAGCAGTTCTTC
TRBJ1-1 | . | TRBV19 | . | CASSTRGGAFF | TGTGCCAGTAGTACCCGGGGGGGAGCTTTCTTT
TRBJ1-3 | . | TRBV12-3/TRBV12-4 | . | CASSPVHTIYF | TGTGCCAGCAGTCCCGTCCACACCATATATTTT
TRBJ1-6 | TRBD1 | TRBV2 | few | CASSAGTGGPPLHF | TGTGCCAGCAGTGCCGGGACAGGGGGTCCACCCCTCCACTTT
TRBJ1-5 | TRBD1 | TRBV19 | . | CASTSDRAQPQHF | TGTGCCAGTACCTCCGACAGGGCTCAGCCCCAGCATTTT
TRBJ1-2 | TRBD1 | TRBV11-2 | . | CASSLEVWGQGNYGYTF | TGTGCCAGCAGCTTAGAGGTTTGGGGACAGGGGAACTATGGCTACACCTTC
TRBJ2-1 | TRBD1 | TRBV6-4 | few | CASSPTRTGGYNEQFF | TGTGCCAGCAGTCCTACCAGGACAGGGGGATACAATGAGCAGTTCTTC
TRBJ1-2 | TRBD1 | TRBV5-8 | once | CASSRGQSANYGYTF | TGTGCCAGCAGCAGGGGACAGTCTGCTAACTATGGCTACACCTTC
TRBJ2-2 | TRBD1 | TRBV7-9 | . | CASSWTGRSTGELFF | TGTGCCAGCAGCTGGACAGGGAGGAGCACCGGGGAGCTGTTTTTT
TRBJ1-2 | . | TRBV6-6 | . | CASSDGHRDGYGYTF | TGTGCCAGCAGTGACGGACACAGGGATGGGTATGGCTACACCTTC
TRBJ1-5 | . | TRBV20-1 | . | CSASVGVSNQPQHF | TGCAGTGCTAGTGTAGGGGTGAGCAATCAGCCCCAGCATTTT
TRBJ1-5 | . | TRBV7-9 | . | CASSLGAESYSNQPQHF | TGTGCCAGCAGCTTAGGGGCCGAAAGCTATAGCAATCAGCCCCAGCATTTT
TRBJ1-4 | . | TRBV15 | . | CATSRGDEKLFF | TGTGCCACCAGCCGGGGGGATGAAAAACTGTTTTTT
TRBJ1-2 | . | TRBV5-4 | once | CASSQRTDYGYTF | TGTGCCAGCAGCCAGCGGACAGACTATGGCTACACCTTC
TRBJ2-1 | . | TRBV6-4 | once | CASSETGGEYNEQFF | TGTGCCAGCAGTGAGACCGGCGGGGAGTACAATGAGCAGTTCTTC
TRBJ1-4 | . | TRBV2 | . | CASSRDINEKLFF | TGTGCCAGCAGTCGGGACATAAATGAAAAACTGTTTTTT
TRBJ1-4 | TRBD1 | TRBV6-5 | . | CASSPRDRLDEKLFF | TGTGCCAGCAGTCCGCGGGACAGGCTAGATGAAAAACTGTTTTTT
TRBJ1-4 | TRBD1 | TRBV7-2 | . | CASSESGTGSEKLFF | TGTGCCAGCTCAGAATCCGGGACAGGGTCTGAAAAACTGTTTTTT
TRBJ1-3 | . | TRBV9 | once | CASGGAQYSGNTIYF | TGTGCCAGCGGGGGGGCACAGTACTCTGGAAACACCATATATTTT
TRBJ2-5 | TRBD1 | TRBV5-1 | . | CASSLVQGAGETQYF | TGCGCCAGCAGCTTGGTACAGGGGGCAGGGGAGACCCAGTACTTC
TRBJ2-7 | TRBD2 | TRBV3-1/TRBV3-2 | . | CASSGPSGGYEQYF | TGTGCCAGCAGCGGGCCTAGCGGGGGCTACGAGCAGTACTTC
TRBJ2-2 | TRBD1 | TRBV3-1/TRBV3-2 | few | CASSLGQASNTGELFF | TGTGCCAGCAGCCTTGGACAGGCCTCGAACACCGGGGAGCTGTTTTTT